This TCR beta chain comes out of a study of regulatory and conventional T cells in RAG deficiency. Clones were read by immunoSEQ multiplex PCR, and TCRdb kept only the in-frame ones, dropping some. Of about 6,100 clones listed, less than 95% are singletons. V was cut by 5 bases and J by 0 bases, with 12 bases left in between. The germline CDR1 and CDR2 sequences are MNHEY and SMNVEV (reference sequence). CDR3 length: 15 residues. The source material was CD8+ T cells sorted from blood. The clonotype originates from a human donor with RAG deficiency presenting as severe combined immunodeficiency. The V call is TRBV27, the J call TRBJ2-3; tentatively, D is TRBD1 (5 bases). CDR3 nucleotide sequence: TGTGCCAGCAGTCCCAGATACAGGAGCACAGATACGCAGTATTTT. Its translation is CASSPRYRSTDTQYF.